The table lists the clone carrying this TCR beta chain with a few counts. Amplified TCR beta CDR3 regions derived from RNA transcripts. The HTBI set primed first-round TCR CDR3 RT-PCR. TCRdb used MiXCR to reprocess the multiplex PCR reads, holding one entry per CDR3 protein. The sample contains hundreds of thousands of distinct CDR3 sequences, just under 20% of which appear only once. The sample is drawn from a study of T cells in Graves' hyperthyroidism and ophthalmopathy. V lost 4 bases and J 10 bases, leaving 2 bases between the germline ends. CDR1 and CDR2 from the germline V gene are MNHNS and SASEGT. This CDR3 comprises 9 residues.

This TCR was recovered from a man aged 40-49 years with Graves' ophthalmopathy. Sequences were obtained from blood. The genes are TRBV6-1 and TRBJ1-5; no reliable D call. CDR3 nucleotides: TGTGCCAGCAGTGTACCCCAGCATTTT. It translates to CASSVPQHF.